These 5 T cell receptor beta chains originate from one sample sequenced in a study of T cell responses to AZD1222 COVID-19 vaccine. Libraries were prepared by immunoSEQ multiplex PCR; TCRdb keeps only in-frame clonotypes and omits some of them. The data contain 150,000 to 200,000 clones, almost 95% of them singletons. The sequences come from peripheral blood, collected on day 0 of AZD1222 vaccination. The receptors originated from an adult in good health.

The chain uses TRBV6-5 and TRBJ1-1, with TRBD1 matching over 10 bases. The CDR3 sequence is 15 residues long. From germline, CDR1 is MNHEY and CDR2 SVGAGI. Trimming removed 4 bases from V and 2 bases from J; junction bases left unmatched: 4. CDR3 residues: CASSSGTGVNTEAFF. CDR3 sequence (DNA): TGTGCCAGCAGTTCCGGGACAGGGGTTAACACTGAAGCTTTCTTT.

V is TRBV9 and J is TRBJ1-4; D unresolved. The ends were cut back, 0 bases at V and 8 bases at J, with 14 bases in the middle. CDR3 length: 15 residues. The germline gives CDR1 SGDLS, CDR2 YYNGEE. The CDR3 loop reads CASSVEAGLGEKLFF. Here the CDR3 DNA reads TGTGCCAGCAGCGTAGAGGCAGGCTTGGGGGAAAAACTGTTTTTT.

The CDR3 loop reads CASSLSGVHTF. The CDR3 nucleotides are TGTGCCAGCAGTCTCAGTGGGGTACATACCTTC. This chain uses TRBV28 with TRBJ1-2; no reliable D call. Germline CDR1 is MDHEN and CDR2 is SYDVKM. V shed 5 bases and J shed 14 bases, with 15 bases lying between them. The CDR3 runs 11 residues.

The rearrangement joins TRBV11-2 to TRBJ1-6; D is unresolved. V lost 2 bases and J lost 3, with 14 bases in between. CDR3 length equals 17 residues. The V gene's germline CDR1 is SGHAT and CDR2 FQNNGV. CDR3 DNA: TGTGCCAGCAGCTTATATACCATTGAGGTCTATAATTCACCCCTCCACTTT. Translating gives CASSLYTIEVYNSPLHF.

The rearrangement links TRBV7-9 to TRBJ2-7; 11 bases map to TRBD2. The V segment lost 5 bases and the J segment 2 bases; nucleotides outside the gene matches: 8. The CDR3 loop spans 16 amino acids. CDR1 SEHNR and CDR2 FQNEAQ come from the germline V gene (reference sequence). In nucleotides, the CDR3 is TGTGCCAGCAGCCTACGGCAGACTAGCGGGGCCTACGAGCAGTACTTC. Encoded protein: CASSLRQTSGAYEQYF.